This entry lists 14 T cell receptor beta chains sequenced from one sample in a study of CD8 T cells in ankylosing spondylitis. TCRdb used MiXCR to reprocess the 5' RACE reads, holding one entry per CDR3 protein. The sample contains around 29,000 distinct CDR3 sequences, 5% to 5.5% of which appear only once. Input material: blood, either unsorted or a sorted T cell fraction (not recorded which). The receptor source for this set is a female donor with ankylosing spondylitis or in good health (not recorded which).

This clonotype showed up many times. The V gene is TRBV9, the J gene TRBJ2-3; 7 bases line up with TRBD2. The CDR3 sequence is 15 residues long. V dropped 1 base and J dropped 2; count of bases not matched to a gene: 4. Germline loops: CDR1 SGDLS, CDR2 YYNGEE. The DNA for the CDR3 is TGTGCCAGCAGCGTAACCAGCGGGGACACAGATACGCAGTATTTT. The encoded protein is CASSVTSGDTDTQYF.

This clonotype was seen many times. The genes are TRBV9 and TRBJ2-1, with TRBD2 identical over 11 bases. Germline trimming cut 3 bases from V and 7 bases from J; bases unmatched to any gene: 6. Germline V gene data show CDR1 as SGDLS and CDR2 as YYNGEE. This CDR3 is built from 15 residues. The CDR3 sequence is CASSATSGSSNEQFF. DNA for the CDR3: TGTGCCAGCAGCGCTACTAGCGGGAGTAGTAATGAGCAGTTCTTC.

The CDR3 loop is CASSVSISNEQFF. The CDR3 DNA reads as TGTGCCAGCAGCGTAAGTATCAGCAATGAGCAGTTCTTC. V usage is TRBV9 and J usage is TRBJ2-1; D not certain. Germline V gene data show CDR1 as SGDLS and CDR2 as YYNGEE. Deletions cut 1 base from V and 6 bases from J, with 8 bases between. There are 13 residues in the CDR3.

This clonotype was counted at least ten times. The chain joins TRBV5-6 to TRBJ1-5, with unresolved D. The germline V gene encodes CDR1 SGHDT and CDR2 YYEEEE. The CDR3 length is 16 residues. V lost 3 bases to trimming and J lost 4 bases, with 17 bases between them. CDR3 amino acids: CASSSRGVLLNQPQHF. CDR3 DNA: TGTGCCAGCAGCTCCCGTGGGGTCCTATTGAATCAGCCCCAGCATTTT.

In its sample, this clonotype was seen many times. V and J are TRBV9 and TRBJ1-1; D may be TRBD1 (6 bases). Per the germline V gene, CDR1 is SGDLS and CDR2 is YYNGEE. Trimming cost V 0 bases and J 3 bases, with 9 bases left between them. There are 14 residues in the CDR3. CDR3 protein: CASSVGGHDTEAFF. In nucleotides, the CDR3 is TGTGCCAGCAGCGTAGGGGGGCATGACACTGAAGCTTTCTTT.

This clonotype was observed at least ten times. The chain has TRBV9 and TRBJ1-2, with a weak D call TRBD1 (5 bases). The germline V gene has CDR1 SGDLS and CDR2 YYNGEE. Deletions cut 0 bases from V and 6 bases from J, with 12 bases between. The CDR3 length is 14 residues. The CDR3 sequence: CASSVEGLGHGYTF. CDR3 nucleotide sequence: TGTGCCAGCAGCGTAGAGGGCCTGGGACATGGCTACACCTTC. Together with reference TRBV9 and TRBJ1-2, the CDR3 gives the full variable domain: DSGVTQTPKHLITATGQRVTLRCSPRSGDLSVYWYQQSLDQGLQFLIQYYNGEERAKGNILERFSAQQFPDLHSELNLSSLELGDSALYFCASSVEGLGHGYTFGSGTRLTVV.

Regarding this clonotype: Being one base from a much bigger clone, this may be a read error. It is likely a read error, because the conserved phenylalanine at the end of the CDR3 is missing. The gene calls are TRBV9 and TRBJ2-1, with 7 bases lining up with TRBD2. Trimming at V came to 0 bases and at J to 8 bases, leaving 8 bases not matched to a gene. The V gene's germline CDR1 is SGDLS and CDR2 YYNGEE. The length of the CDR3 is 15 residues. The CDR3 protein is CASSVANGRTDEQFL. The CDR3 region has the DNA TGTGCCAGCAGCGTAGCCAACGGGAGGACGGATGAGCAGTTCCTC.

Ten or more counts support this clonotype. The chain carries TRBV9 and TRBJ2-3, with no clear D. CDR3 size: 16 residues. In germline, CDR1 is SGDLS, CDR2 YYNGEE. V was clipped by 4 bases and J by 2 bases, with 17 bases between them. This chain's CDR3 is CASSPPLDPLTDTQYF. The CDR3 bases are TGTGCCAGCAGCCCCCCCCTAGACCCCCTCACAGATACGCAGTATTTT.

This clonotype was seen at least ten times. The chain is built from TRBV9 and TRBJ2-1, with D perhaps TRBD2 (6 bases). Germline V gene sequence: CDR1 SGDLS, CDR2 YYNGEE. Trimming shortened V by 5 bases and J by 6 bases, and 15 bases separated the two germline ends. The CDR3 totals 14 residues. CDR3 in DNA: TGTGCCAGCAGACCCGGGGCGGGGTCCAATGAGCAGTTCTTC. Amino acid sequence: CASRPGAGSNEQFF.

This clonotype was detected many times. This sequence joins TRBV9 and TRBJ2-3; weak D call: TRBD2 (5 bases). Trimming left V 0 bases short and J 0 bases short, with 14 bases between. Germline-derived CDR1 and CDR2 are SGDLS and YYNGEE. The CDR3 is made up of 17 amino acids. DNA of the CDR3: TGTGCCAGCAGCGTAGGTAGGGCGGGCGGTAGCACAGATACGCAGTATTTT. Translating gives CASSVGRAGGSTDTQYF.

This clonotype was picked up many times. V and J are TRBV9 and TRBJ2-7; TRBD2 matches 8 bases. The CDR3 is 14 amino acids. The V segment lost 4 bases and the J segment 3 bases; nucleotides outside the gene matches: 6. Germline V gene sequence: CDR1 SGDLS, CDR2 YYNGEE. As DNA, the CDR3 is TGTGCCAGCAGCCCTTCCGGGGGGGTCTACGAGCAGTACTTC. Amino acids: CASSPSGGVYEQYF.

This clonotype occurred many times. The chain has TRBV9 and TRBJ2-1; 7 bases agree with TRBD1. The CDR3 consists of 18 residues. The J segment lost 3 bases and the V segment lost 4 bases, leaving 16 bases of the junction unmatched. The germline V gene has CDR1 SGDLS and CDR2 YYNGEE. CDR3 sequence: CASSPQTGLRAIYNEQFF. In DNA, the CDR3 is TGTGCCAGCAGCCCCCAGACAGGGTTGAGGGCTATCTACAATGAGCAGTTCTTC. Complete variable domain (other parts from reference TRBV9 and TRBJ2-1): DSGVTQTPKHLITATGQRVTLRCSPRSGDLSVYWYQQSLDQGLQFLIQYYNGEERAKGNILERFSAQQFPDLHSELNLSSLELGDSALYFCASSPQTGLRAIYNEQFFGPGTRLTVL.

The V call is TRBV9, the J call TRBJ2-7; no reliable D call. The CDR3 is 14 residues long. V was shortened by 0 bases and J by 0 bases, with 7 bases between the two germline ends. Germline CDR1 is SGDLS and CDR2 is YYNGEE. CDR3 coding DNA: TGTGCCAGCAGCGTAGACGGGCACTCCTACGAGCAGTACTTC. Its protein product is CASSVDGHSYEQYF.

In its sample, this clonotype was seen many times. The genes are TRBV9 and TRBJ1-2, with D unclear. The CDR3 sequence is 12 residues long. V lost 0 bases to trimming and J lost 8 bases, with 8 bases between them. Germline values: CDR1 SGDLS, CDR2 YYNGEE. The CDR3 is CASSVAGGGYTF. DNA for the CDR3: TGTGCCAGCAGCGTAGCTGGAGGAGGCTACACCTTC.